Shown below are 29 T cell receptor beta chains from a single sample sequenced in a study of T cell responses to AZD1222 COVID-19 vaccine. Assay used: immunoSEQ multiplex PCR; TCRdb lists only in-frame clones, some missing. The sample lists roughly 100,000 clones, roughly 88% occurring once. Source: peripheral blood, taken on day 0 of AZD1222 vaccination. Receptors were obtained from an adult in good health.

V gene TRBV7-9 combines with J gene TRBJ1-3; D unresolved. V was trimmed by 5 bases and J by 0 bases, leaving 11 bases between them. The germline CDR1 and CDR2 sequences are SEHNR and FQNEAQ (reference sequence). The CDR3 runs to 15 residues. CDR3 in amino acids: CASSLDTFSGNTIYF. The CDR3, as DNA: TGTGCCAGCAGCCTCGACACCTTCTCTGGAAACACCATATATTTT.

The V call is TRBV7-2, the J call TRBJ2-5; D gene unclear. V was trimmed by 1 base and J by 2 bases, leaving 11 bases between them. From germline, CDR1 is SGHTA and CDR2 FQGNSA. This CDR3 comprises 15 residues. CDR3 amino acids: CASSLGSGRQETQYF. The CDR3 coding sequence is TGTGCCAGCAGCTTAGGTTCCGGAAGACAAGAGACCCAGTACTTC.

The chain links TRBV7-9 to TRBJ1-4; D ambiguous. CDR3 length: 13 residues. V was shortened by 4 bases and J by 8 bases, with 11 bases between the two germline ends. Per the germline V gene, CDR1 is SEHNR and CDR2 is FQNEAQ (reference sequence). CDR3: CASSWDEREKLFF. CDR3 DNA sequence: TGTGCCAGCAGCTGGGATGAAAGGGAAAAACTGTTTTTT.

The genes are TRBV5-8 and TRBJ1-2; perhaps TRBD1 as D (6 bases). The CDR3 consists of 12 residues. Trimming shortened V by 4 bases and J by 4 bases, and 8 bases separated the two germline ends. CDR1 and CDR2 (germline): SGHTS, YDEGEE. As DNA, the CDR3 is TGTGCCAGCAGCCAGGACAGCTATGGCTACACCTTC. Translation: CASSQDSYGYTF.

This clone was seen more than once but under ten times. The gene calls are TRBV6-5 and TRBJ2-1; D is unresolved. Trimming removed 8 bases from V and 0 bases from J, with 14 bases in between. Germline V gene sequence: CDR1 MNHEY, CDR2 SVGAGI. The CDR3 totals 15 residues. The CDR3 spells CASSTEIPSYNEQFF. CDR3 bases: TGTGCCAGCTCAACCGAGATTCCCTCCTACAATGAGCAGTTCTTC.

Written as DNA, the CDR3 is TGCGCCAGCAGCCGCGGACAGGCCGGGGAGCTGTTTTTT. Translation: CASSRGQAGELFF. The V gene is TRBV10-1, the J gene TRBJ2-2; TRBD1 matches 7 bases. J lost 6 bases, V lost 6 bases, and 4 bases had no gene match. The CDR3 loop spans 13 amino acids. Germline CDR1 reads WNHNN; CDR2 reads SYGVQD (reference sequence).

This clone has just one count. V gene TRBV4-3 combines with J gene TRBJ1-6, with D possibly matching TRBD1 (5 bases). The CDR3 length is 14 residues. CDR1 and CDR2 (germline): LGHNA, YSLEER. V was trimmed by 1 base and J by 13 bases, leaving 14 bases between them. CDR3 coding DNA: TGCGCCAGCAGCCAAGTTCCGGGGCAAGGCCCCCTCCACTTT. It encodes CASSQVPGQGPLHF.

The V call is TRBV9, the J call TRBJ2-1, with D perhaps given as TRBD1 or TRBD2 (5 bases each). With 0 bases removed from V and 0 bases from J, the gap between germline ends came to 10 bases. The CDR3 loop spans 16 amino acids. CDR1 SGDLS and CDR2 YYNGEE come from the germline V gene. The CDR3 DNA reads TGTGCCAGCAGCGTAGCGGGACCTAGCTCCTACAATGAGCAGTTCTTC. Its protein is CASSVAGPSSYNEQFF.

V gene TRBV6-5 combines with J gene TRBJ1-3, with D perhaps matching TRBD1 (5 bases). V lost 7 bases, J lost 8 bases, and 18 bases lay in between. In germline, CDR1 is MNHEY, CDR2 SVGAGI. This CDR3 has 14 residues. The DNA of the CDR3 is TGTGCCAGCACCTCCGGGACCCTGCGGGACACCATATATTTT. Its translation: CASTSGTLRDTIYF.

This rearrangement joins TRBV19 to TRBJ2-1; 9 bases are shared with TRBD1. Germline trimming cut 6 bases from V and 8 bases from J; bases unmatched to any gene: 11. The CDR3 runs to 15 residues. Per the germline V gene, CDR1 is LNHDA and CDR2 is SQIVND (reference sequence). The CDR3 coding sequence is TGTGCCAGTAGCAACACGGGACAGGGAATCGATGAGCAGTTCTTC. This sequence encodes CASSNTGQGIDEQFF.

Details on this clone: Other DNA sequences from this sample encode an identical CDR3 as well. The chain is built from TRBV18 and TRBJ1-6, with 7 nucleotides matching TRBD1. CDR1 is KGHSH and CDR2 is LQKENI in the germline V gene. The CDR3 has 14 amino acids. Losses at the gene ends were 2 bases for V and 9 bases for J; bases not matched to a gene: 4. CDR3: CASSPDRVGSPLHF. The CDR3 region has the DNA TGTGCCAGCTCACCAGACAGGGTGGGTTCACCCCTCCACTTT.

CDR3 sequence: CASSYRRQVSNEKLFF. DNA of the CDR3: TGTGCCAGCAGTTACCGCCGACAGGTTTCTAATGAAAAACTGTTTTTT. The V and J genes are TRBV6-5 and TRBJ1-4; weak D call: TRBD1 (6 bases). In germline, CDR1 is MNHEY, CDR2 SVGAGI. V lost 2 bases to trimming and J lost 3 bases, with 13 bases between them. This CDR3 region has 16 residues.

This rearrangement joins TRBV5-1 to TRBJ2-1; the D gene is possibly TRBD2 (6 bases). Germline loops: CDR1 SGHRS, CDR2 YFSETQ. This CDR3 region has 13 residues. V lost 4 bases, J lost 7 bases, and 12 bases lay in between. The CDR3 here is CASSPLAGNEQFF. The CDR3 DNA sequence: TGCGCCAGCAGCCCTCTGGCGGGGAATGAGCAGTTCTTC.

CDR3 residues: CASSLSRNGQETQYF. In DNA form, the CDR3 reads TGTGCCAGCAGTTTATCCCGGAACGGCCAAGAGACCCAGTACTTC. The rearrangement uses TRBV27 and TRBJ2-5; D is uncertain. The germline V and J ends were trimmed by 0 bases and 1 base, with 9 bases remaining between them. The germline CDR1 and CDR2 sequences are MNHEY and SMNVEV (reference sequence). This CDR3 has 15 amino acids.

This clone was counted a single time. The V gene is TRBV3-1 (or the pseudogene TRBV3-2), the J gene TRBJ2-2; D is unclear. Germline V CDR1 and CDR2: LGHDT, YNNKEL (reference sequence). The ends were cut back, 1 base at V and 6 bases at J, with 9 bases in the middle. The CDR3 consists of 14 residues. CDR3 in amino acids: CASSQVREAGELFF. The CDR3 coding sequence is TGTGCCAGCAGCCAAGTAAGGGAAGCCGGGGAGCTGTTTTTT.

This clone appeared once. V usage is TRBV5-1 and J usage is TRBJ2-1; no clear D. The CDR3 runs 13 residues. Germline V gene sequence: CDR1 SGHRS, CDR2 YFSETQ. The ends were cut back, 4 bases at V and 5 bases at J, with 10 bases in the middle. The CDR3 bases are TGCGCCAGCAGCGGACCCCCCGACAATGAGCAGTTCTTC. It specifies CASSGPPDNEQFF. Looking up the rest from reference TRBV5-1 and TRBJ2-1 gives the full variable domain: KAGVTQTPRYLIKTRGQQVTLSCSPISGHRSVSWYQQTPGQGLQFLFEYFSETQRNKGNFPGRFSGRQFSNSRSEMNVSTLELGDSALYLCASSGPPDNEQFFGPGTRLTVL.

The chain uses TRBV9 and TRBJ2-6; unclear D gene. Trimming removed 3 bases at V and 0 bases at J, with 13 bases between. Germline V gene data show CDR1 as SGDLS and CDR2 as YYNGEE. The CDR3 is made up of 17 amino acids. The CDR3 DNA reads as TGTGCCAGCAGCGCCTGGCAGAGTCGCTCTGGGGCCAACGTCCTGACTTTC. It codes for CASSAWQSRSGANVLTF.

The CDR3: CASGFGQGLSYGYTF. The CDR3 region has the DNA TGTGCTAGTGGTTTCGGACAGGGCCTCAGCTATGGCTACACCTTC. V is TRBV12-5 and J is TRBJ1-2; 8 bases are a match to TRBD1. The CDR3 has 15 amino acids. With V trimmed by 3 bases and J by 4 bases, 7 bases remained unmatched. Germline loops: CDR1 LGHNT, CDR2 FRNRAP.

J is TRBJ2-6 and V is TRBV25-1, with D unclear. Germline V gene sequence: CDR1 MGHDK, CDR2 SYGVNS. CDR3 length equals 16 residues. V lost 1 base to trimming and J lost 2 bases, with 9 bases between them. CDR3 protein: CASSEWEVAGANVLTF. The CDR3 region has the DNA TGTGCCAGCAGTGAATGGGAAGTCGCTGGGGCCAACGTCCTGACTTTC.

The gene calls are TRBV24-1 and TRBJ1-6, with 10 bases lining up with TRBD1. The length of the CDR3 is 16 residues. Germline CDR1 reads KGHDR; CDR2 reads SFDVKD. V trimming: 5 bases; J trimming: 10 bases; junction bases outside the gene matches: 10. CDR3 sequence (DNA): TGTGCCACCAGTGGACCCGGGACAGGGGCTATGTCACCCCTCCACTTT. As protein: CATSGPGTGAMSPLHF.

The chain combines TRBV12-3 or TRBV12-4 with TRBJ2-5; no clear D. The germline V and J ends were trimmed by 4 bases and 1 base, with 4 bases remaining between them. The length of the CDR3 is 12 residues. The CDR3 reads CASSYAQETQYF. CDR3 sequence (DNA): TGTGCCAGCAGTTACGCCCAAGAGACCCAGTACTTC.

The rearrangement uses TRBV7-2 and TRBJ2-5, with D unclear. Germline CDR1 reads SGHTA; CDR2 reads FQGNSA. V was clipped by 5 bases and J by 5 bases, with 12 bases between them. The CDR3 length is 13 residues. CDR3: CASSKPLRETQYF. The CDR3 nucleotides read TGTGCCAGCAGCAAACCGTTACGGGAGACCCAGTACTTC. Full variable domain (outside the CDR3, taken from reference TRBV7-2 and TRBJ2-5): GAGVSQSPSNKVTEKGKDVELRCDPISGHTALYWYRQSLGQGLEFLIYFQGNSAPDKSGLPSDRFSAERTGGSVSTLTIQRTQQEDSAVYLCASSKPLRETQYFGPGTRLLVL.

The CDR3: CAWTGQGHQPQHF. CDR3 in DNA: TGTGCCTGGACGGGACAGGGGCATCAGCCCCAGCATTTT. The chain combines TRBV30 with TRBJ1-5; 10 nucleotides match TRBD1. V lost 4 bases to trimming and J lost 5 bases; unmatched junction nucleotides: 2. The CDR3 consists of 13 residues. Germline CDR1 and CDR2: GTSNPN and SVGIG (reference sequence).

The CDR3: CASSKVPSPTGGARGETQYF. CDR3 nucleotides: TGTGCCAGCAGCAAAGTGCCCTCACCTACAGGGGGCGCCAGAGGAGAGACCCAGTACTTC. The gene calls are TRBV21-1 and TRBJ2-5; the table names TRBD1, a call not compared with the DNA. TRBV21-1 is noted as a pseudogene. The CDR3 runs to 20 residues.

The chain uses TRBV7-8 and TRBJ2-5, with no clear D. Germline V gene lookup returns CDR1 SGHVS and CDR2 FQNEAQ. The V and J ends lost 4 bases and 5 bases respectively, with 8 bases between them. The CDR3 contains 12 residues. The CDR3 loop reads CASSSTGETQYF. In nucleotides, the CDR3 is TGTGCCAGCAGCTCGACTGGGGAGACCCAGTACTTC. The full variable domain, completed using reference TRBV7-8 and TRBJ2-5, is GAGVSQSPRYKVAKRGQDVALRCDPISGHVSLFWYQQALGQGPEFLTYFQNEAQLDKSGLPSDRFFAERPEGSVSTLKIQRTQQEDSAVYLCASSSTGETQYFGPGTRLLVL.

This CDR3 reads CASSSTDSNQPQHF. In nucleotides, the CDR3 is TGTGCCAGTTCCTCGACGGATAGCAATCAGCCCCAGCATTTT. The rearrangement uses TRBV19 and TRBJ1-5; no clear D. Deletions cut 8 bases from V and 0 bases from J, with 11 bases between. This CDR3 has 14 amino acids. Looked up from germline, CDR1 is LNHDA and CDR2 is SQIVND (reference sequence).

The chain couples TRBV6-5 to TRBJ1-6; tentative D call: TRBD1 (6 bases). The CDR3 contains 13 residues. Germline CDR1 is MNHEY and CDR2 is SVGAGI. V gave up 5 bases and J gave up 9 bases, with 11 bases separating them. CDR3 region: CASSTRDTSPLHF. The CDR3 DNA is TGTGCCAGCAGTACCCGGGACACTTCACCCCTCCACTTT.

The V and J genes are TRBV16 and TRBJ1-1; 11 bases map to TRBD1. Germline CDR1 KGHSY, CDR2 FQNENV. The CDR3 loop spans 15 amino acids. V dropped 1 base and J dropped 4; count of bases not matched to a gene: 2. In DNA form, the CDR3 reads TGTGCCAGCAGCCAATTGGGGACAGGGGGCACTGAAGCTTTCTTT. As protein: CASSQLGTGGTEAFF.

V usage is TRBV30 and J usage is TRBJ1-5; maybe TRBD1 (5 bases). The CDR3 totals 14 residues. Germline V gene data show CDR1 as GTSNPN and CDR2 as SVGIG (reference sequence). Trimming pared 1 base from V and 8 bases from J, leaving 15 bases between. The CDR3 spells CAWSGSGGREPQHF. The CDR3 DNA reads as TGTGCCTGGAGTGGGAGTGGGGGTAGGGAGCCCCAGCATTTT.